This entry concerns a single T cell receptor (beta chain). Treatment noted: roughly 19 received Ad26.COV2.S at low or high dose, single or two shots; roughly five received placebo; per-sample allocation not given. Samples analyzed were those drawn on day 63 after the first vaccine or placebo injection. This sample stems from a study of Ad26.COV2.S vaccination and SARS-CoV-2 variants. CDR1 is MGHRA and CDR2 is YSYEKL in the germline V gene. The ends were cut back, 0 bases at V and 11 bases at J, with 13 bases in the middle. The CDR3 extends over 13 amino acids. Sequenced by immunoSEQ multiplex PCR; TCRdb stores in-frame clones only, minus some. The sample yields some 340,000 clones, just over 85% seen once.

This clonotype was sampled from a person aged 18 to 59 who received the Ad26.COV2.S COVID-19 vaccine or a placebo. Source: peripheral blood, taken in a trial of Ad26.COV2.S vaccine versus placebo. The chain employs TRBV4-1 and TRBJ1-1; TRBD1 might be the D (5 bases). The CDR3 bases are TGCGCCAGCAGCCAAGATCGGGGACTTAGGGCTTTCTTT. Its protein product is CASSQDRGLRAFF.